This T cell receptor (beta chain) was observed in a study of radiation and T cells in renal cell carcinoma. General study points: Without pretreatment biopsies, baseline tumor clonotype presence was undetermined.

As regards this clone: The antigen is not known.

V shed 6 bases, J shed 4 bases, and the junction held 8 bases outside the gene matches. Germline V lookup: CDR1 MNHEY, CDR2 SVGAGI. The CDR3 loop spans 14 amino acids. Sequenced by immunoSEQ multiplex PCR; TCRdb stores in-frame clones only, minus some. The sample consists of 87,000 or so clones, 75% to 90% of them appearing once. The time point was: baseline pretreatment blood. Documented treatment: 15 Gy SBRT to primary tumor, nephrectomy 4 weeks later. Sequenced material: blood, taken from a patient whose treatment included radiotherapy and nephrectomy. The rearrangement links TRBV6-5 to TRBJ1-2; 7 bases map to TRBD1. The sequence came from a man aged 50 to 59 with renal cell carcinoma. The DNA of the CDR3 is TGTGCCAGCAGAACGACAGGGCTCAGCTATGGCTACACCTTC. Residues: CASRTTGLSYGYTF.